This T cell receptor beta chain was observed in a study of blood T cell repertoires in COVID-19. Profiling relied on immunoSEQ multiplex PCR, and the TCRdb table lists in-frame clones only, not all of them. The sample has more than 95,000 clones, roughly 74% seen once. CDR1 is SGHAT and CDR2 is FQNNGV in the germline V gene. Trimming cost V 5 bases and J 6 bases; bases outside gene matches: 3. CDR3 length: 12 residues. This clonotype originated in a man between 60 and 70 years old with acute or convalescent COVID-19. The specimen was peripheral blood. The chain combines TRBV11-2 with TRBJ2-7, with TRBD1 matching 8 bases. This CDR3 is CASSPGGGEQYF. For the CDR3, the DNA is TGTGCCAGCAGCCCAGGGGGCGGCGAGCAGTACTTC.